The T cell receptor (beta chain) described here comes from a study of regulatory T cells in long-lasting Graves disease. Findings and caveats of the study: Sharing of public clonotypes was greater in persistent patients (about 3,000) than in new patients (around 880).

A few counts support this clonotype. What it recognizes is unknown. Described time point: persistent/refractory GD, antithyroid drugs over 5 years with positive TRAb. With RNA extracted from PBMCs as input, the TCR library was made. Clinicians diagnosed Graves' disease using American Thyroid Association guidelines. Peripheral blood, at about 10 milliliters, went into EDTA tubes. CDR3-region Arm-PCR and iRepertoire HTBI primers produced the TCR beta libraries. One entry per CDR3 protein, called by TCRdb with MiXCR from the multiplex PCR reads. Among under 500,000 distinct CDR3 sequences, roughly 20% were seen once, and the ten largest hold 6.5% to 10%. The sample consisted of peripheral blood mononuclear cells (PBMCs), taken when the disease was refractory, from a patient treated with antithyroid drugs. The clonotype was recovered from a female donor with Graves disease.

CDR3 region: CASRSELNGGELFF. For the CDR3, the DNA is TGTGCCAGCAGAAGCGAACTAAATGGCGGGGAGCTGTTTTTT. This chain uses TRBV13 with TRBJ2-2; D is uncertain. The germline V and J ends were trimmed by 6 bases and 7 bases, with 15 bases remaining between them. Germline CDR1 reads PRHDT; CDR2 reads FYEKMQ (reference sequence). The CDR3 is 14 residues long.